This T cell receptor beta chain was found in a study of blood T cell repertoires in COVID-19. CDR3 length equals 13 residues. V lost 6 bases and J 6 bases, leaving 14 bases between the germline ends. Clones were sequenced by immunoSEQ multiplex PCR, and TCRdb holds only the in-frame ones, with some missing. The table includes under 100,000 clones, about four fifths detected once. The sequence was obtained from a woman of 80 years or more with active or convalescent COVID-19. This chain joins TRBV12-3 or TRBV12-4 and TRBJ1-2; TRBD1 might be the D (5 bases). The specimen sequenced was peripheral blood. The CDR3 is CASSTQGFNGYTF. CDR3 DNA: TGTGCCAGCAGCACCCAGGGATTTAATGGCTACACCTTC.